This TCR beta chain came from a study of shared T cell receptors in the human thymus. This table comes from immunoSEQ multiplex PCR, and its TCRdb copy is limited to in-frame clones, with some not included. This sample has hundreds of thousands of clones, with approximately 87% found just once. CDR1 and CDR2 from the germline V gene are MNHEY and SMNVEV (reference sequence). This CDR3 region has 22 residues. Unmatched junction bases numbered 28, after V lost 6 bases and J lost 4 bases. The same data also contributed to another study, on human thymus T cells. That paper notes: It was from resections taken during corrective heart surgery that the thymus tissue came. Thymic and blood repertoires seemed to favor certain V and J genes. Highly overlapping thymic repertoires in unrelated individuals were reported by related research.

The sequenced sample consisted of thymocytes. V gene TRBV27 combines with J gene TRBJ2-7, with TRBD2 identical over 12 bases. The clonotype originates from a boy under two years old with a congenital heart defect. The CDR3 DNA sequence: TGTGCCAGCAGGACGAGACTAGCGGGAGAGGGGTCGGGGAGCACACCCGGTTACGAGCAGTACTTC. It specifies CASRTRLAGEGSGSTPGYEQYF.